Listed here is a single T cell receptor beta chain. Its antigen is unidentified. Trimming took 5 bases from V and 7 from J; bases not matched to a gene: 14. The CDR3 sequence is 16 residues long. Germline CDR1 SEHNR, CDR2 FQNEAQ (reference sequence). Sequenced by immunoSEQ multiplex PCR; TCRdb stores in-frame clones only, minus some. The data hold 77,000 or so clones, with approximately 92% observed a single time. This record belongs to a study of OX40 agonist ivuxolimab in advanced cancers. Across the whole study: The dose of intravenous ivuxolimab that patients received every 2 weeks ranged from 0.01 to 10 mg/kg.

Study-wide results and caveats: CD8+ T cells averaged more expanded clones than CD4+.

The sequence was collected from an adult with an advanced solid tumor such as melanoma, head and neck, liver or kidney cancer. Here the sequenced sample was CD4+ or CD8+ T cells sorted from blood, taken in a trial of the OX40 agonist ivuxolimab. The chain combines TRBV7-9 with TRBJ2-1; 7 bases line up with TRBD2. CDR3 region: CASSTRLASNVNEQFF. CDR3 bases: TGTGCCAGCAGCACACGACTAGCCTCGAACGTGAATGAGCAGTTCTTC.